Following are 20 T cell receptor beta chains from one sample sequenced in a study of blood T cell repertoires in COVID-19. Produced via immunoSEQ multiplex PCR; TCRdb's table is partial and in-frame only. The sample records about 200,000 clones, roughly 82% being singletons. The specimen sequenced was PBMCs or T cells enriched from blood (not recorded which). The source is a man aged 35-49 years who had recovered from COVID-19.

J is TRBJ1-4 and V is TRBV25-1; the D gene is possibly TRBD1 (5 bases). The CDR3 covers 15 residues. The germline V gene has CDR1 MGHDK and CDR2 SYGVNS. V was clipped by 3 bases and J by 7 bases, with 15 bases between them. CDR3 loop: CASSDPGRGGEKLFF. Here the CDR3 DNA reads TGTGCCAGCAGTGACCCTGGGAGGGGAGGTGAAAAACTGTTTTTT.

The chain couples TRBV19 to TRBJ1-1; D is unresolved. The CDR3 covers 15 residues. The V end lost 7 bases, the J end lost 3 bases, and 18 bases lay between the germline ends. Looked up from germline, CDR1 is LNHDA and CDR2 is SQIVND (reference sequence). The CDR3 nucleotides read TGTGCCAGTAAGGCCGGGTCCCAAGCGGACACTGAAGCTTTCTTT. Protein: CASKAGSQADTEAFF.

The rearrangement links TRBV14 to TRBJ2-7, with D perhaps matching TRBD2 (6 bases). With 1 base removed from V and 4 bases from J, the gap between germline ends came to 20 bases. Germline V gene data show CDR1 as SGHDN and CDR2 as FVKESK. The CDR3 length is 17 residues. Here the CDR3 DNA reads TGTGCCAGCAGCCAAGGCTTAAACCGGGACTTTAGTTACGAGCAGTACTTC. The encoded protein is CASSQGLNRDFSYEQYF. The full variable domain, its missing parts supplied by reference TRBV14 and TRBJ2-7, is EAGVTQFPSHSVIEKGQTVTLRCDPISGHDNLYWYRRVMGKEIKFLLHFVKESKQDESGMPNNRFLAERTGGTYSTLKVQPAELEDSGVYFCASSQGLNRDFSYEQYFGPGTRLTVT.

CDR3 nucleotides: TGCGCCAGCAGCGCCTTCGAGGGACAGCCCCAGCATTTT. Amino acid sequence: CASSAFEGQPQHF. The J gene is TRBJ1-5, the V gene TRBV5-1; D remains unclear. The germline CDR1 and CDR2 sequences are SGHRS and YFSETQ. This CDR3 contains 13 residues. Between the trimmed V and J ends, which lost 4 bases and 7 bases, there was a span of 12 bases.

About this clone itself: Within the sample, other DNA sequences also encode this same CDR3. The chain joins TRBV7-9 to TRBJ2-7; D might be TRBD1 or TRBD2, each matching 6 bases. V dropped 5 bases and J dropped 3 bases, with 11 bases sitting between them. The CDR3 consists of 13 residues. Germline CDR1 is SEHNR and CDR2 is FQNEAQ (reference sequence). In DNA, the CDR3 is TGTGCCAGCAGCCTAGGGGGAGGCTACGAGCAGTACTTC. Translation: CASSLGGGYEQYF.

The chain recombines TRBV10-1 with TRBJ2-5; TRBD1 might be the D (6 bases). CDR1 and CDR2 from the germline V gene are WNHNN and SYGVQD (reference sequence). V was clipped by 3 bases and J by 5 bases, with 13 bases between them. CDR3 size: 14 residues. For the CDR3, the DNA is TGCGCCAGCAGTGATGCCGGGACAATGGAGACCCAGTACTTC. It codes for CASSDAGTMETQYF.

The V and J genes are TRBV5-6 and TRBJ1-4, with D perhaps matching TRBD1 (6 bases). The CDR3 consists of 15 residues. Trimming pared 1 base from V and 3 bases from J, leaving 10 bases between. Germline V CDR1 and CDR2: SGHDT, YYEEEE. The DNA of the CDR3 is TGTGCCAGCAGCTTGACAGGGTACGCTAATGAAAAACTGTTTTTT. It encodes CASSLTGYANEKLFF. The complete variable domain, with remaining parts taken from reference TRBV5-6 and TRBJ1-4, reads DAGVTQSPTHLIKTRGQQVTLRCSPKSGHDTVSWYQQALGQGPQFIFQYYEEEERQRGNFPDRFSGHQFPNYSSELNVNALLLGDSALYLCASSLTGYANEKLFFGSGTQLSVL.

The V gene is TRBV5-4, the J gene TRBJ1-2; D possibly corresponds to TRBD1 (6 bases). This CDR3 has 15 residues. The V gene lost 0 bases and the J gene lost 2 bases, with 11 bases spanning the gap. Looked up from germline, CDR1 is SGHNT and CDR2 is YYREEE (reference sequence). The CDR3 sequence: CASSLALDRNYGYTF. Here the CDR3 DNA reads TGTGCCAGCAGCTTGGCCCTGGACAGAAACTATGGCTACACCTTC.

This chain connects TRBV10-1 to TRBJ1-1, with D uncertain. CDR1 is WNHNN, CDR2 SYGVQD, per germline (reference sequence). Trimming stripped 4 bases from V and 3 bases from J, with 15 bases between. The CDR3 is 15 residues long. The CDR3 DNA is TGCGCCAGCAGTGCCGGGGTTGGAGGGTACACTGAAGCTTTCTTT. Its protein is CASSAGVGGYTEAFF.

This clone came up a few times. The J gene is TRBJ1-4, the V gene TRBV28; TRBD1 agrees at 8 bases. With 6 bases clipped from V and 11 bases from J, the junction kept 11 bases outside the gene matches. Germline V gene lookup returns CDR1 MDHEN and CDR2 SYDVKM. This CDR3 region has 14 residues. CDR3 bases: TGTGCCAGCAGCCCAGGGGGCGGGGGGGGTAAACTGTTTTTT. Its protein product is CASSPGGGGGKLFF.

V is TRBV5-1 and J is TRBJ1-1; 10 nucleotides match TRBD1. This CDR3 has 16 amino acids. Germline V gene data show CDR1 as SGHRS and CDR2 as YFSETQ. The ends lost 4 bases at V and 6 bases at J; junction bases unmatched: 12. The CDR3 coding sequence is TGCGCCAGCAGCCCCTTGGGACAGGGGAGAATCCCTGAAGCTTTCTTT. It encodes CASSPLGQGRIPEAFF.

The chain employs TRBV6-1 and TRBJ2-3, with D unresolved. The CDR3 loop spans 14 amino acids. In germline, CDR1 is MNHNS, CDR2 SASEGT. V dropped 3 bases and J dropped 5 bases, with 12 bases sitting between them. CDR3 DNA sequence: TGTGCCAGCAGTGAGCGCCTATATATAGATACGCAGTATTTT. This sequence encodes CASSERLYIDTQYF.

The gene calls are TRBV19 and TRBJ1-2, with D hard to call. Germline CDR1 LNHDA, CDR2 SQIVND (reference sequence). V gave up 7 bases and J gave up 1 base, with 13 bases separating them. This CDR3 contains 14 residues. CDR3 amino acids: CASTDQTNNYGYTF. The CDR3 DNA reads TGTGCCAGTACCGACCAAACTAATAACTATGGCTACACCTTC. Combining the CDR3 with reference TRBV19 and TRBJ1-2 gives the whole variable domain DGGITQSPKYLFRKEGQNVTLSCEQNLNHDAMYWYRQDPGQGLRLIYYSQIVNDFQKGDIAEGYSVSREKKESFPLTVTSAQKNPTAFYLCASTDQTNNYGYTFGSGTRLTVV.

The V gene is TRBV5-6, the J gene TRBJ1-5, with D maybe TRBD1 (5 bases). The CDR3 has 14 residues. Germline CDR1 reads SGHDT; CDR2 reads YYEEEE. The V gene lost 1 base and the J gene lost 5 bases, with 10 bases spanning the gap. CDR3 DNA: TGTGCCAGCAGCTTGTGGGGGGACCATCAGCCCCAGCATTTT. Translated: CASSLWGDHQPQHF.

CDR3 DNA sequence: TGTGCCAGCAGGGACAGGGGTAATTCACCCCTCCACTTT. Translating gives CASRDRGNSPLHF. The rearrangement uses TRBV7-8 and TRBJ1-6; TRBD1 matches at 9 bases. Germline V gene sequence: CDR1 SGHVS, CDR2 FQNEAQ. The CDR3 is 13 amino acids. V shed 6 bases, J shed 6 bases, and the junction held 0 bases outside the gene matches.

The chain carries TRBV28 and TRBJ1-2; tentative D call: TRBD1 (6 bases). V gave up 5 bases and J gave up 8 bases, with 15 bases separating them. The CDR3 totals 13 residues. Germline V lookup: CDR1 MDHEN, CDR2 SYDVKM. In DNA form, the CDR3 reads TGTGCCAGCAGTACACCAGGGGTGCACGGCTACACCTTC. Its translation: CASSTPGVHGYTF.

The V call is TRBV5-6, the J call TRBJ2-1; D is possibly TRBD1 (5 bases). CDR3 length: 14 residues. Germline V CDR1 and CDR2: SGHDT, YYEEEE. V was shortened by 3 bases and J by 9 bases, with 16 bases between the two germline ends. CDR3 nucleotide sequence: TGTGCCAGCAGCTCTACCGATGACAGTACTGAGCAGTTCTTC. Translating gives CASSSTDDSTEQFF. Full variable domain (rest looked up from reference TRBV5-6 and TRBJ2-1): DAGVTQSPTHLIKTRGQQVTLRCSPKSGHDTVSWYQQALGQGPQFIFQYYEEEERQRGNFPDRFSGHQFPNYSSELNVNALLLGDSALYLCASSSTDDSTEQFFGPGTRLTVL.

The gene calls are TRBV14 and TRBJ2-5; D perhaps matches TRBD1 (6 bases). There are 16 residues in the CDR3. V gave up 2 bases and J gave up 4 bases, with 17 bases separating them. Germline-derived CDR1 and CDR2 are SGHDN and FVKESK. The CDR3 sequence: CASSQLGSTGRETQYF. CDR3 nucleotide sequence: TGTGCCAGCAGCCAACTCGGCTCTACAGGGCGAGAGACCCAGTACTTC.

The rearrangement joins TRBV9 to TRBJ1-5; a possible D gene is TRBD1 (6 bases). Looked up from germline, CDR1 is SGDLS and CDR2 is YYNGEE. The CDR3 sequence is 13 residues long. V was clipped by 3 bases and J by 8 bases, with 12 bases between them. CDR3 residues: CASSGSSGEPQHF. The CDR3 bases are TGTGCCAGCAGCGGGTCTTCAGGGGAGCCCCAGCATTTT.

This clone was recorded once. The rearrangement joins TRBV6-1 to TRBJ1-3, with TRBD1 matching 9 bases. Looked up from germline, CDR1 is MNHNS and CDR2 is SASEGT. V dropped 0 bases and J dropped 4; count of bases not matched to a gene: 1. This CDR3 region has 15 residues. The CDR3 region is CASSEAGTGGNTIYF. In DNA form, the CDR3 reads TGTGCCAGCAGTGAAGCGGGGACAGGGGGAAACACCATATATTTT.